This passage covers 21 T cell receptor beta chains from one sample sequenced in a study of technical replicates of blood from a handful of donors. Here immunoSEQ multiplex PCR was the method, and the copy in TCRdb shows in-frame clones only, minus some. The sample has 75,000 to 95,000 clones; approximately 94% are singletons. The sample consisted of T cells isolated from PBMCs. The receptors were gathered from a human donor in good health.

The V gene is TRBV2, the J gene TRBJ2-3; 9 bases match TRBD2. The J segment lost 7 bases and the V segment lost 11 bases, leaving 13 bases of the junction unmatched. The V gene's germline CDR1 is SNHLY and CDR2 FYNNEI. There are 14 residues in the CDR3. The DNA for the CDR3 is TGTGCCGCCAGGAAGACTAGCGGTACCCATACGCAGTATTTT. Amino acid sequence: CAARKTSGTHTQYF.

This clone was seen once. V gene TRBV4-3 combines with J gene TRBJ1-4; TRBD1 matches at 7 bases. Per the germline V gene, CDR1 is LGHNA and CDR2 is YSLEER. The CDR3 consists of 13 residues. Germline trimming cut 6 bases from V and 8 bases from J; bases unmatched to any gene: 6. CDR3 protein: CASRSTGVEKLFF. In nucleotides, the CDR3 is TGCGCCAGCAGGTCTACAGGGGTGGAAAAACTGTTTTTT.

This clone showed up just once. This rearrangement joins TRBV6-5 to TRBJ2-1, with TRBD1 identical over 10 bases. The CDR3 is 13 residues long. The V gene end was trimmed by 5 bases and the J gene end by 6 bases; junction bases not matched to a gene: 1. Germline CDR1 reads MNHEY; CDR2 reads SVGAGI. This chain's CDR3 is CASSRDRGNEQFF. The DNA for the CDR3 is TGTGCCAGCAGTCGGGACAGGGGCAATGAGCAGTTCTTC.

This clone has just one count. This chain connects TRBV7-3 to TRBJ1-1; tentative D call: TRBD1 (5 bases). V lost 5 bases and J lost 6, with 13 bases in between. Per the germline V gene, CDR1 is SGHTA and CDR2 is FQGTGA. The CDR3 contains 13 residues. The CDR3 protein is CASSQTGTAEAFF. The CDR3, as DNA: TGTGCCAGCAGCCAAACCGGGACTGCTGAAGCTTTCTTT.

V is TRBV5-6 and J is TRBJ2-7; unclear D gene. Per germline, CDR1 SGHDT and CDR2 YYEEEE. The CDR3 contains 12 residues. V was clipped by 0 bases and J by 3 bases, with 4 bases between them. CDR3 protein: CASSLGLYEQYF. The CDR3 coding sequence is TGTGCCAGCAGCTTGGGACTCTACGAGCAGTACTTC.

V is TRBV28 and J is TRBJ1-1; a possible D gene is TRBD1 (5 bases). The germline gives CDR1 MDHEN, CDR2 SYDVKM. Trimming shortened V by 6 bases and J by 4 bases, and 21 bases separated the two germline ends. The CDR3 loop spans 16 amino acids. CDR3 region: CASRGPGGSLITEAFF. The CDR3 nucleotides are TGTGCCAGCAGAGGGCCGGGGGGTTCCTTGATCACTGAAGCTTTCTTT. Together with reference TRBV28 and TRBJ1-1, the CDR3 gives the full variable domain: DVKVTQSSRYLVKRTGEKVFLECVQDMDHENMFWYRQDPGLGLRLIYFSYDVKMKEKGDIPEGYSVSREKKERFSLILESASTNQTSMYLCASRGPGGSLITEAFFGQGTRLTVV.

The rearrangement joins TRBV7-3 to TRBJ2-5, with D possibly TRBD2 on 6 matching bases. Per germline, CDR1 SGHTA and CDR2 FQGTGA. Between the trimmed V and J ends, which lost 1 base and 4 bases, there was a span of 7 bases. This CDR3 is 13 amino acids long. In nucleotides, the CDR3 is TGTGCCAGCAGCTTAAGCGGGGTAGAGACCCAGTACTTC. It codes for CASSLSGVETQYF.

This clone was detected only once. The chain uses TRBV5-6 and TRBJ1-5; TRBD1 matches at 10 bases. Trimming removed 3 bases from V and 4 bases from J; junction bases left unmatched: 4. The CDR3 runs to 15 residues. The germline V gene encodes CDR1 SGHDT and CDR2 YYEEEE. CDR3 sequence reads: CASSSGTGANQPQHF. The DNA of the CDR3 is TGTGCCAGCAGCTCAGGGACAGGGGCAAATCAGCCCCAGCATTTT.

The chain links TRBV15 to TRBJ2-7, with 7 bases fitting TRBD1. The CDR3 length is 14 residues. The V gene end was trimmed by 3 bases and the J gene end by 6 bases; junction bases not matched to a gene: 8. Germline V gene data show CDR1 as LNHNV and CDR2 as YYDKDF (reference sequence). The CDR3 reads CATSSDRELREQYF. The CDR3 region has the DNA TGTGCCACCAGCAGCGACAGGGAACTACGCGAGCAGTACTTC.

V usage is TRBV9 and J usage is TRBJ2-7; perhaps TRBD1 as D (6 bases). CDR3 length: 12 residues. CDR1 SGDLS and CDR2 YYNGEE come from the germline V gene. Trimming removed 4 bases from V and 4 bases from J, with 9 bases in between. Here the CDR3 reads CASSPQGYEQYF. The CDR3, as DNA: TGTGCCAGCAGCCCACAGGGTTACGAGCAGTACTTC.

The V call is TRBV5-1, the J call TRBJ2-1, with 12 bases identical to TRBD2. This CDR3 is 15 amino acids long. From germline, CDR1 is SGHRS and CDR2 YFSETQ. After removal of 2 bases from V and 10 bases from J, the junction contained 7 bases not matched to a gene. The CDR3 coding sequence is TGCGCCAGCAGCTTTAGACTAGCGGGAGAAGAAGAGCAGTTCTTC. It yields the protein CASSFRLAGEEEQFF.

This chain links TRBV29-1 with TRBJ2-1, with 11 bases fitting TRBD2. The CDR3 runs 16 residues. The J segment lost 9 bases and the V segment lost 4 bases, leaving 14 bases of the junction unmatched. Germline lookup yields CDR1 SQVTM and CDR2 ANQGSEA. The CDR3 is CSVVISGRATYLEQFF. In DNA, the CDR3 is TGCAGCGTTGTGATTAGCGGGAGGGCCACGTATCTTGAGCAGTTCTTC.

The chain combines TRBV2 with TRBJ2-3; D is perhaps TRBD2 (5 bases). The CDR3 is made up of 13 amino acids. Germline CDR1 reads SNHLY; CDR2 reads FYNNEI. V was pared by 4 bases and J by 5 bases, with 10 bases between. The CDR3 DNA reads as TGTGCCAGCAGTGGGGGAGTAGGAGATACGCAGTATTTT. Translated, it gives CASSGGVGDTQYF.

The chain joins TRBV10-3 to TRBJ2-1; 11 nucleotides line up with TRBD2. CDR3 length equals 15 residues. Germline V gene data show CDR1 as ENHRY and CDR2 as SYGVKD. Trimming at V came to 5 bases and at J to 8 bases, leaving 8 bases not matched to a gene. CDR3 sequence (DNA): TGTGCCATCAGTAGTAGCGGGAGGGCCGTGGATGAGCAGTTCTTC. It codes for CAISSSGRAVDEQFF.

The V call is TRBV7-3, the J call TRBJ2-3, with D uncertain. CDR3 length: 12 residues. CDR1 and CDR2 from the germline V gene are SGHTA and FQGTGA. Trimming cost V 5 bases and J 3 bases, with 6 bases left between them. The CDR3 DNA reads TGTGCCAGCAGCATCGGGACAGATACGCAGTATTTT. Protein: CASSIGTDTQYF.

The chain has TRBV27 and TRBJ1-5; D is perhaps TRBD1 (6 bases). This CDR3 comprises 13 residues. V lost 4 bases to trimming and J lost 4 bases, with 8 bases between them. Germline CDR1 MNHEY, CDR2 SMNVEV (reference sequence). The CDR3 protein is CASSWTVNQPQHF. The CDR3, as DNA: TGTGCCAGCAGTTGGACAGTTAATCAGCCCCAGCATTTT.

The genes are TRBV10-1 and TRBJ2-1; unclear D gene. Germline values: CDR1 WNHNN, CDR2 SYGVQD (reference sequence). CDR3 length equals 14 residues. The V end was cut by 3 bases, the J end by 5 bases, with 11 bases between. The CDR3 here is CASSEPGFDNEQFF. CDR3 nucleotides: TGCGCCAGCAGTGAACCCGGGTTCGACAATGAGCAGTTCTTC.

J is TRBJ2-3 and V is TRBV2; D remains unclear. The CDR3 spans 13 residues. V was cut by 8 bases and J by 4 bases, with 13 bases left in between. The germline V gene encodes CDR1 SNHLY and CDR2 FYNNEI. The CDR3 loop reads CASQVYGSDTQYF. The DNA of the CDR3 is TGTGCCAGCCAGGTCTATGGGTCAGATACGCAGTATTTT.

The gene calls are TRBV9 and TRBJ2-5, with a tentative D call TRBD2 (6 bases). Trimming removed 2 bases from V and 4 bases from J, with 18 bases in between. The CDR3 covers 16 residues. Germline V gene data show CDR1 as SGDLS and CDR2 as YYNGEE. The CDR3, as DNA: TGTGCCAGCAGCGTTTCCGGGAGCCTGTCCGGAGAGACCCAGTACTTC. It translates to CASSVSGSLSGETQYF. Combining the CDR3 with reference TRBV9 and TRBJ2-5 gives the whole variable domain DSGVTQTPKHLITATGQRVTLRCSPRSGDLSVYWYQQSLDQGLQFLIQYYNGEERAKGNILERFSAQQFPDLHSELNLSSLELGDSALYFCASSVSGSLSGETQYFGPGTRLLVL.

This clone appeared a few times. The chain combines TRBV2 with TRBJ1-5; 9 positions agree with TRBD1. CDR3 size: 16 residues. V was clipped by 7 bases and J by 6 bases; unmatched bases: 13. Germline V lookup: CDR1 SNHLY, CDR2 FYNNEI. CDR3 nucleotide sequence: TGTGCCAGCACCCCGGGTACGACAGGGGGGGGTCAGCCCCAGCATTTT. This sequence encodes CASTPGTTGGGQPQHF.

CDR3 DNA: TGTGCCAGCAGCCTTCCGGGACTCAACTACAATGAGCAGTTCTTC. It translates to CASSLPGLNYNEQFF. The gene calls are TRBV5-4 and TRBJ2-1; D may be TRBD2 (6 bases). Trimming took 4 bases from V and 3 from J, leaving 14 bases between them. This CDR3 has 15 residues. Germline CDR1 SGHNT, CDR2 YYREEE (reference sequence).